What follows is one T cell receptor beta chain and its context. This CDR3 has 14 amino acids. Germline CDR1 and CDR2: MDHEN and SYDVKM. Trimming cost V 2 bases and J 4 bases, with 11 bases left between them. Assay used: immunoSEQ multiplex PCR; TCRdb lists only in-frame clones, some missing. The sample lists about 53,000 clones, around 90% occurring once. This entry comes from a study of control samples from healthy donors and cancer patients. This TCR came from a man in his 60s with head and neck cancer. The sequencing input was PBMCs. V is TRBV28 and J is TRBJ1-2; D is unresolved. The CDR3 sequence: CASSLLSGGYGYTF. The CDR3 nucleotides read TGTGCCAGCAGTTTACTCTCGGGAGGCTATGGCTACACCTTC.